These T cell receptor beta chains were read from a single sample in a study of T cell responses to AZD1222 COVID-19 vaccine. Here immunoSEQ multiplex PCR was the method, and the copy in TCRdb shows in-frame clones only, minus some. The table includes approximately 75,000 clones, 75% to 90% detected once. The specimen was peripheral blood, collected 28 days after the second AZD1222 dose. These TCRs come from an adult who received the AZD1222 COVID-19 vaccine. The CDR3 runs from the conserved cysteine through the conserved F or W. The order of the fields is CDR3 DNA, CDR3 protein, clone size, V gene, D gene, J gene. D genes are given only for firm matches. Size values are once, few and many counts, or a class for expanded clones, and some rows have none.

CDR3 DNA: TGTGCCTGGAGTATATCCGGGACAGCAGAAAAACTGTTTTTT
CDR3 protein: CAWSISGTAEKLFF
clone size: -
V gene: TRBV30
D gene: TRBD1
J gene: TRBJ1-4

CDR3 DNA: TGTGCCAGCAGTTACTTGACACGCGTATACGAGCAGTACTTC
CDR3 protein: CASSYLTRVYEQYF
clone size: -
V gene: TRBV6-2/TRBV6-3
D gene: -
J gene: TRBJ2-7

CDR3 DNA: TGTGCCAGCAGCGCGAGACAGGGCCCCTACGAGCAGTACTTC
CDR3 protein: CASSARQGPYEQYF
clone size: -
V gene: TRBV7-9
D gene: TRBD1
J gene: TRBJ2-7

CDR3 DNA: TGTGCCAGCAGTTTCGGGACATCCGACGAGCAGTACTTC
CDR3 protein: CASSFGTSDEQYF
clone size: -
V gene: TRBV6-6
D gene: -
J gene: TRBJ2-7

CDR3 DNA: TGTGCCAGCAGCTTACTCCAGTACAATGAGCAGTTCTTC
CDR3 protein: CASSLLQYNEQFF
clone size: -
V gene: TRBV11-2
D gene: -
J gene: TRBJ2-1

CDR3 DNA: TGCGCCAGCAGCGTCACAGCTAACACCGGGGAGCTGTTTTTT
CDR3 protein: CASSVTANTGELFF
clone size: -
V gene: TRBV5-1
D gene: -
J gene: TRBJ2-2

CDR3 DNA: TGTGCCAGCAGCTCAGGGGTAGGGGAAGGAAACACCATATATTTT
CDR3 protein: CASSSGVGEGNTIYF
clone size: -
V gene: TRBV7-9
D gene: -
J gene: TRBJ1-3

CDR3 DNA: TGTGCCAGCAGCCCCCGGGTATCACCCCTCCACTTT
CDR3 protein: CASSPRVSPLHF
clone size: -
V gene: TRBV7-9
D gene: -
J gene: TRBJ1-6

CDR3 DNA: TGTGCCAGTAGTATCCAGGGAGGCAATTCACCCCTCCACTTT
CDR3 protein: CASSIQGGNSPLHF
clone size: few
V gene: TRBV19
D gene: -
J gene: TRBJ1-6

CDR3 DNA: TGTGCCAGCAGCTTTAACAGGGGTTTCGATTCACCCCTCCACTTT
CDR3 protein: CASSFNRGFDSPLHF
clone size: once
V gene: TRBV7-2
D gene: TRBD1
J gene: TRBJ1-6

CDR3 DNA: TGTGCCTGGAGTGTACGGAACACTGAAGCTTTCTTT
CDR3 protein: CAWSVRNTEAFF
clone size: -
V gene: TRBV30
D gene: -
J gene: TRBJ1-1

CDR3 DNA: TGTGCCAGCTCAACTGGACAGGGCCCCTACGAGCAGTACTTC
CDR3 protein: CASSTGQGPYEQYF
clone size: -
V gene: TRBV18
D gene: TRBD1
J gene: TRBJ2-7

CDR3 DNA: TGTGCCAGCAGCTTCAGGGGTAATGAGCAGTTCTTC
CDR3 protein: CASSFRGNEQFF
clone size: -
V gene: TRBV7-2
D gene: -
J gene: TRBJ2-1

CDR3 DNA: TGTGCCAGCAGTGATGCAGGAACCGGGGAGCTGTTTTTT
CDR3 protein: CASSDAGTGELFF
clone size: -
V gene: TRBV6-1
D gene: -
J gene: TRBJ2-2

CDR3 DNA: TGTGCCACCAGTAAAGGGGGGGAGCAGTACTTC
CDR3 protein: CATSKGGEQYF
clone size: -
V gene: TRBV24-1
D gene: -
J gene: TRBJ2-7

CDR3 DNA: TGTGCCAGCAGCCGTTATGGCTACACCTTC
CDR3 protein: CASSRYGYTF
clone size: -
V gene: TRBV28
D gene: -
J gene: TRBJ1-2

CDR3 DNA: TGTGCCAGCAGATTGGCAGGGTTAGATACGCAGTATTTT
CDR3 protein: CASRLAGLDTQYF
clone size: once
V gene: TRBV28
D gene: -
J gene: TRBJ2-3

CDR3 DNA: TGTGCCATCAGTCGCCAGGGAAACACTGAAGCTTTCTTT
CDR3 protein: CAISRQGNTEAFF
clone size: -
V gene: TRBV10-3
D gene: -
J gene: TRBJ1-1

CDR3 DNA: TGTGCCAGCTACGACAGGTTCTATGGCTACACCTTC
CDR3 protein: CASYDRFYGYTF
clone size: few
V gene: TRBV19
D gene: -
J gene: TRBJ1-2

CDR3 DNA: TGTGCCAGCAGCTCACCTATAGTCCCACCCGGAGAGACCCAGTACTTC
CDR3 protein: CASSSPIVPPGETQYF
clone size: -
V gene: TRBV5-6
D gene: -
J gene: TRBJ2-5

CDR3 DNA: TGTGCCAGCAGCAATATCGGAACTAGCGGGGGGTACTACAATGAGCAGTTCTTC
CDR3 protein: CASSNIGTSGGYYNEQFF
clone size: -
V gene: TRBV21-1
D gene: -
J gene: TRBJ2-1

CDR3 DNA: TGCAGCGTTGAAACCCCCGGGGAGCTGTTTTTT
CDR3 protein: CSVETPGELFF
clone size: once
V gene: TRBV29-1
D gene: -
J gene: TRBJ2-2

CDR3 DNA: TGTGCCTGGAATAAGGGGACCGGGGAGCTGTTTTTT
CDR3 protein: CAWNKGTGELFF
clone size: -
V gene: TRBV30
D gene: -
J gene: TRBJ2-2